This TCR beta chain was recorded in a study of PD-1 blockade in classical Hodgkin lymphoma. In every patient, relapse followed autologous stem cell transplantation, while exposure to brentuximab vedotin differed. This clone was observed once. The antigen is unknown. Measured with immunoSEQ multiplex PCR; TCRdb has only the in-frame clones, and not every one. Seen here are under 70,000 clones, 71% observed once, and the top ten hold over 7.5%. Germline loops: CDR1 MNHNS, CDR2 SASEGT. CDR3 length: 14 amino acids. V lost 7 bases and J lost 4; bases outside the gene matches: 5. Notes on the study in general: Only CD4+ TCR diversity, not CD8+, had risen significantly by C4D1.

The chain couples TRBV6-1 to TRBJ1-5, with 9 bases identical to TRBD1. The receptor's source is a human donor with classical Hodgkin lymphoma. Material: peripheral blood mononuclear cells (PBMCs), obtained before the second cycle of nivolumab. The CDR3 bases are TGTGCCAGCACTCAGACAGGGGGTAATCAGCCCCAGCATTTT. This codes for CASTQTGGNQPQHF.